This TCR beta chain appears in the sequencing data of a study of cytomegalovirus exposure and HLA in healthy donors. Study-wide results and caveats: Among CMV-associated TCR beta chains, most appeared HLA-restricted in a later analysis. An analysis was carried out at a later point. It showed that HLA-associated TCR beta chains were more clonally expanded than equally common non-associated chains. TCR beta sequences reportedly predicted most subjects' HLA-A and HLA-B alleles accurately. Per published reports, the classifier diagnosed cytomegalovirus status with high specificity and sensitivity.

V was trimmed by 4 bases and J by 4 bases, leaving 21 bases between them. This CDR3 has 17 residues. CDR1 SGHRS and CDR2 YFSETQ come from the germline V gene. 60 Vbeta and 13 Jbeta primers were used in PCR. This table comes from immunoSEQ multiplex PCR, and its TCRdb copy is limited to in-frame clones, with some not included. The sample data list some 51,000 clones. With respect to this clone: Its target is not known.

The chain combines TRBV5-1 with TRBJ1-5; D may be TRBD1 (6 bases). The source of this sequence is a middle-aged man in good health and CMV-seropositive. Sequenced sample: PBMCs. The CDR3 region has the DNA TGCGCCAGCAGCGTGGGGATTCAGGGGCCTGGGAATCAGCCCCAGCATTTT. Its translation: CASSVGIQGPGNQPQHF.